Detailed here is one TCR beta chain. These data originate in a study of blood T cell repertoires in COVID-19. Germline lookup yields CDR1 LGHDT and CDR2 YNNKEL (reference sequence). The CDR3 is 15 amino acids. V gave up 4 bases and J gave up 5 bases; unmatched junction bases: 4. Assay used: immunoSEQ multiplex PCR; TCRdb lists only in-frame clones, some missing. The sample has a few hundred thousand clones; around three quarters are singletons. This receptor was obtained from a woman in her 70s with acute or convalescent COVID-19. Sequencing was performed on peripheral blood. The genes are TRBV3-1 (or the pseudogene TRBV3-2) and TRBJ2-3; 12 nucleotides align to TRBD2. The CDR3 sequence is CASSRRLAGEDTQYF. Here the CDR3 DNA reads TGTGCCAGCAGCCGAAGACTAGCGGGGGAAGATACGCAGTATTTT.